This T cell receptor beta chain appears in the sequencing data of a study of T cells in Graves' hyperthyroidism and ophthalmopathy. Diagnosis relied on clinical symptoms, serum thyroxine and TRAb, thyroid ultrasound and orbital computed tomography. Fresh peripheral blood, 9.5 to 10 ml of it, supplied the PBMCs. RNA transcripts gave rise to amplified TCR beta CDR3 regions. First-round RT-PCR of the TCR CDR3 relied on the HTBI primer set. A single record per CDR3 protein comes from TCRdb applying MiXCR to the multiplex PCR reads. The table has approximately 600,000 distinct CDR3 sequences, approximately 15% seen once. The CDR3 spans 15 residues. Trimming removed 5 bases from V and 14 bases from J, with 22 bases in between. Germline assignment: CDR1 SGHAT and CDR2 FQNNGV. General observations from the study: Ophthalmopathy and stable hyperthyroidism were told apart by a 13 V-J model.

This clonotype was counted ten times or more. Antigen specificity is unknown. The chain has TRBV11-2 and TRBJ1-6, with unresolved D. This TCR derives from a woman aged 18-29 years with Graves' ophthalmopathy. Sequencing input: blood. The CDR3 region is CASSPLGTWRMALHF. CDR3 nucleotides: TGTGCCAGCAGCCCCCTGGGTACCTGGAGGATGGCCCTCCACTTT. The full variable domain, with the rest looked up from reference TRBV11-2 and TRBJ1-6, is EAGVAQSPRYKIIEKRQSVAFWCNPISGHATLYWYQQILGQGPKLLIQFQNNGVVDDSQLPKDRFSAERLKGVDSTLKIQPAKLEDSAVYLCASSPLGTWRMALHFGNGTRLTVT.